The 21 T cell receptor beta chains listed next were all sequenced from one sample in a study of regulatory T cells in long-lasting Graves disease. Time point reported: newly diagnosed GD, antithyroid drugs for less than 3 months. Scientists built the TCR library using RNA that was extracted from PBMCs. Assembly of TCR beta libraries relied on iRepertoire HTBI primers together with Arm-PCR of CDR3 regions. TCRdb redid the calling of the multiplex PCR reads with MiXCR, one entry per CDR3 protein. The table includes about 330,000 distinct CDR3 sequences, roughly 17% detected once. These same records also appear under a second study, on T cells in Graves' hyperthyroidism and ophthalmopathy.

The material sequenced was peripheral blood mononuclear cells (PBMCs), taken at new diagnosis, from a patient treated with antithyroid drugs. The source is a young woman with Graves disease.

The chain recombines TRBV14 with TRBJ2-7, with TRBD2 identical over 13 bases. Trimming cost V 4 bases and J 3 bases; bases outside gene matches: 6. This CDR3 is built from 16 residues. From germline, CDR1 is SGHDN and CDR2 FVKESK. CDR3 nucleotides: TGTGCCAGCAGCCCTCTCGGACTAGCGGGAGTCTACGAGCAGTACTTC. It encodes CASSPLGLAGVYEQYF.

This clonotype was seen many times. This sequence joins TRBV12-3 or TRBV12-4 and TRBJ2-7; D is uncertain. The CDR3 consists of 11 residues. With 6 bases removed from V and 7 bases from J, the gap between germline ends came to 10 bases. In nucleotides, the CDR3 is TGTGCCAGCAGCTCCGCGCGGGAGCAGTACTTC. Amino acids: CASSSAREQYF.

This clonotype was seen only a few times. Possible read error: a much larger clone is one base away. The final CDR3 position lacks the conserved phenylalanine or tryptophan, pointing to a likely read error. The chain joins TRBV28 to TRBJ2-2, with 8 bases aligning to TRBD1. Germline values: CDR1 MDHEN, CDR2 SYDVKM. V shed 4 bases and J 1 base; nucleotides not matched to a gene: 2. The CDR3 is 15 amino acids. DNA for the CDR3: TGTGCCAGCAGTTCGGGACAGGAGAACACCGGGGAGCTGTTTTCT. Encoded protein: CASSSGQENTGELFS.

This chain uses TRBV20-1 with TRBJ1-3; weak D call: TRBD1 (6 bases). The germline CDR1 and CDR2 sequences are DFQATT and SNEGSKA (reference sequence). Trimming cost V 0 bases and J 8 bases, with 14 bases left between them. The CDR3 totals 14 residues. CDR3 DNA sequence: TGCAGTGCTAGAGATTGGGGGGGCCGAGACACCATATATTTT. Its translation is CSARDWGGRDTIYF.

The chain carries TRBV24-1 and TRBJ2-3; D not resolved. Germline V gives CDR1 KGHDR, CDR2 SFDVKD. The CDR3 is made up of 15 amino acids. The V end was cut by 10 bases, the J end by 10 bases, with 26 bases between. The CDR3 sequence: CATSIAFGESVAQYF. The CDR3 DNA sequence: TGTGCCACGAGTATCGCCTTTGGGGAATCGGTTGCGCAGTATTTT.

To note about this clonotype: This likely reflects a read error, since a far larger clone is one base away. The chain combines TRBV28 with TRBJ2-7; 7 bases are shared with TRBD2. The CDR3 covers 15 residues. Germline lookup yields CDR1 MDHEN and CDR2 SYDVKM. The J segment lost 7 bases and the V segment lost 7 bases, leaving 16 bases of the junction unmatched. The CDR3 loop reads CASTFPEAGYNEQYF. The CDR3, as DNA: TGTGCCAGCACTTTCCCTGAAGCGGGATACAATGAGCAGTACTTC.

This clonotype was recorded many times. J is TRBJ2-7 and V is TRBV11-2; TRBD2 matches 12 bases. The CDR3 has 19 residues. V dropped 2 bases and J dropped 4; count of bases not matched to a gene: 15. Germline CDR1 and CDR2: SGHAT and FQNNGV. The CDR3 sequence is CASSLMIGRTSGTIYEQYF. CDR3 DNA sequence: TGTGCCAGCAGCTTAATGATCGGTCGGACTAGCGGGACAATATACGAGCAGTACTTC.

At least ten counts were recorded for this clonotype. The V gene is TRBV5-1, the J gene TRBJ1-1; the D is unclear. Trimming removed 1 base from V and 4 bases from J, with 17 bases in between. Germline-derived CDR1 and CDR2 are SGHRS and YFSETQ. The CDR3 spans 16 residues. The CDR3 region is CASSLFTALGSTEAFF. The CDR3 DNA reads TGCGCCAGCAGCTTGTTTACCGCATTAGGTTCCACTGAAGCTTTCTTT.

This clonotype appeared many times. For the CDR3, the DNA is TGCAGTGCTAGAGATCTGGCGGGAGGGAGCAATGAGCAGTTCTTC. Translating it yields CSARDLAGGSNEQFF. This chain uses TRBV20-1 with TRBJ2-1, with 9 bases aligning to TRBD2. This CDR3 region has 15 residues. J gave up 6 bases and V 0 bases, and 6 bases lay outside the gene matches. Germline CDR1 is DFQATT and CDR2 is SNEGSKA (reference sequence).

This clonotype was counted ten times or more. The J gene is TRBJ2-1, the V gene TRBV29-1, with 8 nucleotides matching TRBD1. J lost 6 bases, V lost 3 bases, and 13 bases had no gene match. The CDR3 covers 16 residues. In germline, CDR1 is SQVTM, CDR2 ANQGSEA. CDR3 sequence: CSVDGLAGGVSNEQFF. As DNA, the CDR3 is TGCAGCGTTGACGGTTTGGCAGGGGGCGTGAGCAATGAGCAGTTCTTC.

This clonotype was seen ten or more times. The chain links TRBV20-1 to TRBJ2-3; 12 bases are shared with TRBD2. The CDR3 runs to 18 residues. V trimming: 2 bases; J trimming: 2 bases; junction bases outside the gene matches: 11. The germline V gene encodes CDR1 DFQATT and CDR2 SNEGSKA (reference sequence). CDR3 DNA sequence: TGCAGTGCTAGACCTCTAGCGGGGGGGGAGAAAAACACAGATACGCAGTATTTT. As protein: CSARPLAGGEKNTDTQYF.

This clonotype was found many times. The gene calls are TRBV4-1 and TRBJ2-7; 9 bases map to TRBD2. Trimming removed 2 bases from V and 3 bases from J; junction bases left unmatched: 8. The CDR3 is 16 residues long. CDR1 MGHRA and CDR2 YSYEKL come from the germline V gene. The CDR3 DNA follows: TGCGCCAGCAGCCAAAGCCCGACAGCGGGGGGCTACGAGCAGTACTTC. It translates to CASSQSPTAGGYEQYF.

In its sample, this clonotype was seen many times. CDR3 residues: CASSSGQGWDTEAFF. The CDR3 bases are TGTGCCAGCAGTTCCGGACAGGGTTGGGACACTGAAGCTTTCTTT. The rearrangement joins TRBV2 to TRBJ1-1; 8 bases are a match to TRBD1. CDR3 length: 15 residues. CDR1 and CDR2 from the germline V gene are SNHLY and FYNNEI. The V gene end was trimmed by 5 bases and the J gene end by 3 bases; junction bases not matched to a gene: 8. Full variable domain (missing parts from reference TRBV2 and TRBJ1-1): EPEVTQTPSHQVTQMGQEVILRCVPISNHLYFYWYRQILGQKVEFLVSFYNNEISEKSEIFDDQFSVERPDGSNFTLKIRSTKLEDSAMYFCASSSGQGWDTEAFFGQGTRLTVV.

This clonotype was counted ten times or more. The V and J genes are TRBV2 and TRBJ2-7, with D possibly being TRBD1 (5 bases). The germline V gene encodes CDR1 SNHLY and CDR2 FYNNEI. V dropped 7 bases and J dropped 2 bases, with 9 bases sitting between them. The CDR3 has 12 residues. The CDR3 DNA is TGTGCCAGCACTAAGGACACCTACGAGCAGTACTTC. Translated, it gives CASTKDTYEQYF.

This clonotype was seen ten or more times. The J gene is TRBJ2-2, the V gene TRBV20-1; the match to TRBD1 covers 9 bases. Germline V gene lookup returns CDR1 DFQATT and CDR2 SNEGSKA (reference sequence). Losses at the gene ends were 6 bases for V and 0 bases for J; bases not matched to a gene: 5. This CDR3 has 15 amino acids. Written as DNA, the CDR3 is TGCAGTGCCAGCCGGACAGGGGCGAACACCGGGGAGCTGTTTTTT. It codes for CSASRTGANTGELFF.

In DNA, the CDR3 is TGCGCCAGCAGCCAGGACAGGGGGCATGGGGAGACCCAGTACTTC. Amino acid sequence: CASSQDRGHGETQYF. The chain is built from TRBV5-1 and TRBJ2-5; 11 positions match TRBD1. Germline-derived CDR1 and CDR2 are SGHRS and YFSETQ. V lost 4 bases and J lost 5; bases outside the gene matches: 7. The CDR3 consists of 15 residues.

This clonotype came up many times. The rearrangement links TRBV2 to TRBJ2-1, with a possible D match to TRBD1 (5 bases). Trimming removed 3 bases at V and 6 bases at J, with 6 bases between. From germline, CDR1 is SNHLY and CDR2 FYNNEI. The CDR3 contains 12 residues. The CDR3 loop is CASSDRVNEQFF. Here the CDR3 DNA reads TGTGCCAGCAGTGACAGGGTCAATGAGCAGTTCTTC.

This chain joins TRBV7-9 and TRBJ2-7, with 10 bases that match TRBD1. The CDR3 consists of 16 residues. V lost 6 bases and J lost 3; bases outside the gene matches: 11. CDR1 is SEHNR, CDR2 FQNEAQ, per germline (reference sequence). This chain's CDR3 is CASRPPGQGRDYEQYF. CDR3 nucleotide sequence: TGTGCCAGCAGGCCACCGGGACAGGGGCGCGACTACGAGCAGTACTTC.

In this sample, this clonotype turned up a few times. The chain couples TRBV10-3 to TRBJ2-7; TRBD2 matches at 9 bases. This CDR3 contains 18 residues. The V gene's germline CDR1 is ENHRY and CDR2 SYGVKD. The junction had 16 bases not matched to a gene; V was cut back by 3 bases and J by 4 bases. CDR3 sequence: CAISEGGRREGKIYEQYF. CDR3 sequence (DNA): TGTGCCATCAGTGAAGGAGGGCGGCGGGAGGGGAAGATATACGAGCAGTACTTC.

With respect to this clonotype: This likely traces to a read error, being one base from a far larger clone. V gene TRBV28 combines with J gene TRBJ2-7; possibly TRBD1 or TRBD2 for D (7 bases each). Per germline, CDR1 MDHEN and CDR2 SYDVKM. The CDR3 runs to 19 residues. The V end lost 4 bases, the J end lost 7 bases, and 32 bases lay between the germline ends. This CDR3 is CASSYLRGRGTSSYNEQYF. In DNA, the CDR3 is TGTGCCAGCAGTTATCTTAGGGGGCGGGGGACCAGCTCCTACAATGAGCAGTACTTC.

This rearrangement joins TRBV27 to TRBJ1-5; D is uncertain. CDR1 is MNHEY, CDR2 SMNVEV, per germline (reference sequence). The V end was cut by 4 bases, the J end by 0 bases, with 7 bases between. This CDR3 comprises 14 residues. CDR3 protein: CASSSENSNQPQHF. The DNA for the CDR3 is TGTGCCAGCAGTTCGGAAAATAGCAATCAGCCCCAGCATTTT.